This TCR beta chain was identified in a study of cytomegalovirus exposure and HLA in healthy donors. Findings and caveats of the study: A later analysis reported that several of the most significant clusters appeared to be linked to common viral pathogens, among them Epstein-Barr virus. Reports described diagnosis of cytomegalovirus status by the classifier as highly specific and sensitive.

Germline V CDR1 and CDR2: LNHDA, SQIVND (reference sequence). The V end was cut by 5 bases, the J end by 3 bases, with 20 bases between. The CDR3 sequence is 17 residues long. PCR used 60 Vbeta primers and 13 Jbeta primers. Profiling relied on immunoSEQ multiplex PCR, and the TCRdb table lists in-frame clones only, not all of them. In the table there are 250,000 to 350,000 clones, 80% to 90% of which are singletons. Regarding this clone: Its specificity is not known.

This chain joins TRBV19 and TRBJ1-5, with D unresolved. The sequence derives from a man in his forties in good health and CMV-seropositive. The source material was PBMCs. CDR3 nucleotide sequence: TGTGCCAGTAGTCACAACACCGGCAGGTCGTTCAATCAGCCCCAGCATTTT. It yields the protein CASSHNTGRSFNQPQHF.